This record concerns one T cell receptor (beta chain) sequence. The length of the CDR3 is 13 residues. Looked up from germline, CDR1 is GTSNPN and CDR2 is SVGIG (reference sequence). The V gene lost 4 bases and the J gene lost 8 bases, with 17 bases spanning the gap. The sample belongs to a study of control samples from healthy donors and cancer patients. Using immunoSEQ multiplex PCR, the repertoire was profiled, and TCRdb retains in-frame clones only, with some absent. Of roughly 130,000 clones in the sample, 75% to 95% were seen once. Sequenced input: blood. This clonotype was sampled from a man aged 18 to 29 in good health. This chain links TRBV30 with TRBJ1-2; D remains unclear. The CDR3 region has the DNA TGTGCCTGGACAGGCCCGGAGTCGGGGGGCTACACCTTC. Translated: CAWTGPESGGYTF.